Described below is a single T cell receptor (beta chain) sequence and its context. Its recognized antigen is unknown. It has no much larger one-base neighbor in the sample; base qualities were not kept. The collaborating institutions used their own protocols to collect whole blood in K2EDTA tubes. For TCRbeta analysis, collaborator samples were shipped as frozen whole blood, as isolated PBMCs, or as DNA extracted from either sample type. CDR1 and CDR2 are read off the germline V gene (reference sequence) as SEHNR and FQNEAQ. V was cut back by 7 bases and J by 7 bases, leaving a gap of 13 bases between them. Inclusive of the bounding cysteine and phenylalanine, the CDR3 is 13 residues long. CDR3 DNA only is kept here, 39 bases in frame from base 1. TCRbeta CDR3 regions were amplified from genomic DNA using the immunoSEQ Assay, a bias-controlled multiplex PCR. The paper's processing steps were these. Nucleated cell counts per sample were estimated from amplification of reference gene primers within the assay. To quantify the absolute abundance of each unique TCRbeta CDR3 rearrangement, sequence reads were collapsed and filtered. Productive Simpson clonality was computed per sample as the square root of Simpson's diversity index over productive rearrangements. What TCRdb holds here is the immuneACCESS table cut down to in-frame rearrangements. Part of the clones is not present; checked against another copy, under half of the missing clones reflect an unresolved V gene, and the others are unexplained. V and J calls plus clone size are reproduced from that table; the DNA served to infer D and trimming. The sample profile shows about 300,000 clones; approximately 82% of them were found once. The top ten clones comprise 1% to 1.5% of the sample.

This sample was included in a study of blood T cell repertoires in COVID-19 (dated by TCRdb to about 2020). Regarding the study in general: Samples from collaborators originated in the United States, Italy and Spain and spanned both the acute and convalescent phases of COVID-19. A freely available public database, intended as a resource for researchers studying the immune response to SARS-CoV-2, is where the repertoires were released. Samples came from the ongoing ImmuneRACE study (first 160 participants) plus 1,254 subjects from 6 global collaborators. Where available, HLA class I and class II types were obtained from metadata supplied by the sample provider rather than from assay-based typing. Sample metadata almost always included a de-identified subject ID, COVID-19 status, age in years and sex. The material from the prospective study consisted of cDNA or gDNA derived from T cells, B-cell-depleted T cells, or PBMCs. Deeply sampled blood TCRbeta repertoires from subjects exposed to, actively infected with, or recovered from COVID-19 were included in the dataset. What the authors observed across the whole study: The quantity of clinical and demographic metadata differed by source and by participant and was supplied without curation.

This receptor was taken from a woman aged 50 to 65 with acute or convalescent COVID-19. Sequencing was done on a sample of peripheral blood. The V and J segments used are TRBV7-9 and TRBJ1-4, with no confidently assigned D gene. CDR3 protein: CASTNPPSEKLFF. In nucleotides, the sequence is TGTGCCAGCACCAACCCCCCGTCTGAAAAACTGTTTTTT.